The next 11 T cell receptor beta chains were all read from a single sample in a study of cytomegalovirus exposure and HLA in healthy donors. Primers: 60 Vbeta forward and 13 Jbeta reverse. Assay: immunoSEQ multiplex PCR; the TCRdb copy retains only in-frame clones and omits some. The profile shows 150,000 to 200,000 clones, 62% of them singletons. Sequencing was carried out using PBMCs. The receptors stem from a man aged 40-49 years in good health and CMV-seronegative.

The gene calls are TRBV25-1 and TRBJ1-2; possible D gene TRBD1, 6 bases. CDR1 MGHDK and CDR2 SYGVNS come from the germline V gene. The CDR3 is made up of 12 amino acids. Trimming took off 6 bases at V and 6 bases at J, with 11 bases between the two ends. In nucleotides, the CDR3 is TGTGCCAGCAGACAGGGTTTGGATGGCTACACCTTC. The encoded protein is CASRQGLDGYTF.

The rearrangement joins TRBV4-2 to TRBJ2-7, with 7 positions matching TRBD2. After removal of 3 bases from V and 3 bases from J, the junction contained 2 bases not matched to a gene. Germline V CDR1 and CDR2: LGHNA, YNFKEQ. The CDR3 loop spans 13 amino acids. The CDR3 region has the DNA TGTGCCAGCAGCCACCGGGAGGTCTACGAGCAGTACTTC. Its translation is CASSHREVYEQYF.

V is TRBV6-6 and J is TRBJ2-2, with 7 bases fitting TRBD2. This CDR3 contains 13 residues. Germline-derived CDR1 and CDR2 are MNHNY and SVGAGI (reference sequence). V lost 8 bases to trimming and J lost 1 base; unmatched junction nucleotides: 1. CDR3 in amino acids: CASRGGNTGELFF. DNA of the CDR3: TGTGCCAGCCGCGGGGGGAACACCGGGGAGCTGTTTTTT.

The rearrangement uses TRBV9 and TRBJ1-5; 10 positions agree with TRBD1. CDR1 and CDR2 from the germline V gene are SGDLS and YYNGEE. The CDR3 runs 14 residues. The V segment lost 0 bases and the J segment 6 bases; nucleotides outside the gene matches: 0. The CDR3 DNA reads as TGTGCCAGCAGCGTAGGACAGGGGGCTCAGCCCCAGCATTTT. This sequence encodes CASSVGQGAQPQHF.

V and J are TRBV11-2 and TRBJ2-7; 10 nucleotides agree with TRBD2. The CDR3 sequence is 15 residues long. V shed 3 bases and J 0 bases; nucleotides not matched to a gene: 2. CDR1 SGHAT and CDR2 FQNNGV come from the germline V gene. CDR3 sequence reads: CASSFSGGPSYEQYF. CDR3 bases: TGTGCCAGCAGCTTTAGCGGGGGGCCCTCCTACGAGCAGTACTTC. Complete variable domain (other parts from reference TRBV11-2 and TRBJ2-7): EAGVAQSPRYKIIEKRQSVAFWCNPISGHATLYWYQQILGQGPKLLIQFQNNGVVDDSQLPKDRFSAERLKGVDSTLKIQPAKLEDSAVYLCASSFSGGPSYEQYFGPGTRLTVT.

This clone was seen a single time. The chain combines TRBV11-1 with TRBJ2-3, with 9 bases lining up with TRBD2. The CDR3 totals 17 residues. The germline gives CDR1 SGHAT, CDR2 FQDESV (reference sequence). Unmatched junction bases numbered 10, after V lost 6 bases and J lost 0 bases. The CDR3 loop is CASSFDSGRSSTDTQYF. The CDR3 nucleotides read TGTGCCAGCAGTTTTGATAGCGGGAGATCTAGCACAGATACGCAGTATTTT.

This clone was detected only a few times. The chain employs TRBV20-1 and TRBJ2-7; no clear D. Between the trimmed V and J ends, which lost 3 bases and 4 bases, there was a span of 7 bases. This CDR3 is built from 11 residues. CDR1 and CDR2 (germline): DFQATT, SNEGSKA (reference sequence). DNA for the CDR3: TGCAGTGCTAGGCAGGATTACGAGCAGTACTTC. Translated, it gives CSARQDYEQYF.

The chain is built from TRBV19 and TRBJ1-1; a weak D match, TRBD1 (5 bases). CDR1 and CDR2 from the germline V gene are LNHDA and SQIVND (reference sequence). The CDR3 totals 14 residues. The V and J ends lost 0 bases and 4 bases respectively, with 9 bases between them. For the CDR3, the DNA is TGTGCCAGTAGTATAGATGGCAGGGCCACTGAAGCTTTCTTT. Translation: CASSIDGRATEAFF.

The CDR3 DNA sequence: TGTGCCAGCAGCCAGAGGGGGGGGACTACCGTAGGGCAGTTCTTC. Protein: CASSQRGGTTVGQFF. V and J are TRBV7-2 and TRBJ2-1, with TRBD2 as a possible D gene (7 bases). The CDR3 covers 15 residues. Germline CDR1 SGHTA, CDR2 FQGNSA. The germline V and J ends were trimmed by 5 bases and 12 bases, with 23 bases remaining between them. The full variable domain, completed using reference TRBV7-2 and TRBJ2-1, is GAGVSQSPSNKVTEKGKDVELRCDPISGHTALYWYRQSLGQGLEFLIYFQGNSAPDKSGLPSDRFSAERTGGSVSTLTIQRTQQEDSAVYLCASSQRGGTTVGQFFGPGTRLTVL.

V and J are TRBV5-1 and TRBJ2-1; a weak D match, TRBD1 (5 bases). CDR1 and CDR2 (germline): SGHRS, YFSETQ. CDR3 length: 15 amino acids. Trimming took off 8 bases at V and 3 bases at J, with 18 bases between the two ends. The CDR3 protein is CASHNGQGSYNEQFF. The CDR3 region has the DNA TGCGCCAGTCACAATGGGCAGGGAAGCTACAATGAGCAGTTCTTC.

The J gene is TRBJ1-1, the V gene TRBV19, with D uncertain. Trimming removed 2 bases at V and 2 bases at J, with 12 bases between. In germline, CDR1 is LNHDA, CDR2 SQIVND (reference sequence). This CDR3 spans 15 amino acids. The CDR3, as DNA: TGTGCCAGTAGTATATGGGCAGGATCTAACACTGAAGCTTTCTTT. Its protein is CASSIWAGSNTEAFF.